This passage covers 26 T cell receptor beta chains from one sample sequenced in a study of T cell repertoires in cytomegalovirus infection. TCRdb used MiXCR to reprocess the reads, holding one entry per CDR3 protein. Among fewer than 700,000 distinct CDR3 sequences listed, roughly a quarter were seen once. The sequencing sample was made of CD8+ T cells from PBMCs. These receptors were obtained from a human donor in good health (CMV status not recorded). Some clones in this sample may be carry-over from other donors' samples.

This clonotype has at least ten counts. The chain carries TRBV10-2 and TRBJ2-1; D gene ambiguous. Germline V gives CDR1 WSHSY, CDR2 SAAADI. The CDR3 has 12 residues. Trimming pared 7 bases from V and 12 bases from J, leaving 16 bases between. CDR3 DNA sequence: TGCGCCAGCAACGGTGGGGAAGTAGCGCAGTTCTTC. It translates to CASNGGEVAQFF.

This clonotype showed up just a few times. The CDR3 DNA is TGTGCCAGCAGCTCCTCCGTGACAGGGGTGAGGAATTCACCCCTCCACTTT. Its protein is CASSSSVTGVRNSPLHF. The chain carries TRBV28 and TRBJ1-6, with 8 bases aligning to TRBD1. The CDR3 is made up of 17 amino acids. V shed 6 bases and J 7 bases; nucleotides not matched to a gene: 14. The V gene's germline CDR1 is MDHEN and CDR2 SYDVKM.

In this sample, this clonotype turned up many times. CDR3 loop: CASSPTGQFQETQYF. In nucleotides, the CDR3 is TGTGCCAGCTCACCAACAGGACAATTCCAAGAGACCCAGTACTTC. This rearrangement joins TRBV18 to TRBJ2-5; D might be TRBD1 (5 bases). Germline V gene lookup returns CDR1 KGHSH and CDR2 LQKENI. This CDR3 region has 15 residues. V gave up 2 bases and J gave up 1 base, with 11 bases separating them.

The chain combines TRBV7-8 with TRBJ2-3; D not resolved. The CDR3 covers 14 residues. Germline V gene lookup returns CDR1 SGHVS and CDR2 FQNEAQ. V was trimmed by 1 base and J by 4 bases, leaving 9 bases between them. The CDR3 DNA sequence: TGTGCCAGCAGCTTAGGGCTTCCCCCAGATACGCAGTATTTT. Translating it yields CASSLGLPPDTQYF.

In its sample, this clonotype was seen many times. The chain carries TRBV6-1 and TRBJ2-7; 9 nucleotides agree with TRBD1. After removal of 1 base from V and 7 bases from J, the junction contained 5 bases not matched to a gene. This CDR3 has 14 residues. The germline gives CDR1 MNHNS, CDR2 SASEGT. The CDR3 DNA sequence: TGTGCCAGCAGTGAAGGGACAGGGGTAGAAGAGCAGTACTTC. It encodes CASSEGTGVEEQYF.

This clonotype was recorded at least ten times. The CDR3: CASSNLKQGRTEAFF. The CDR3 nucleotides read TGTGCCAGTAGTAACCTAAAACAGGGAAGGACTGAAGCTTTCTTT. The chain has TRBV19 and TRBJ1-1; possible D gene TRBD1, 6 bases. The ends were cut back, 4 bases at V and 5 bases at J, with 17 bases in the middle. Germline CDR1 and CDR2: LNHDA and SQIVND (reference sequence). This CDR3 is built from 15 residues.

The chain is built from TRBV10-3 and TRBJ1-1, with TRBD1 matching 8 bases. The V gene's germline CDR1 is ENHRY and CDR2 SYGVKD. The V segment lost 6 bases and the J segment 3 bases; nucleotides outside the gene matches: 12. The CDR3 length is 16 residues. DNA for the CDR3: TGTGCCATCAGGTTAAAGACAGGGGCGAATCACACTGAAGCTTTCTTT. This codes for CAIRLKTGANHTEAFF.

The CDR3 loop reads CASSVGEITEAFF. The DNA for the CDR3 is TGTGCCAGCAGCGTAGGGGAGATCACTGAAGCTTTCTTT. V is TRBV9 and J is TRBJ1-1; D ambiguous. V gave up 0 bases and J gave up 4 bases, with 7 bases separating them. The CDR3 has 13 residues. Germline loops: CDR1 SGDLS, CDR2 YYNGEE. Variable domain in full (rest from reference TRBV9 and TRBJ1-1): DSGVTQTPKHLITATGQRVTLRCSPRSGDLSVYWYQQSLDQGLQFLIQYYNGEERAKGNILERFSAQQFPDLHSELNLSSLELGDSALYFCASSVGEITEAFFGQGTRLTVV.

This clonotype has a count of ten or more. CDR3 sequence (DNA): TGTGCCAGCAGCTTCATACCCAAACCTCCCTCTGGGGCCAACGTCCTGACTTTC. It encodes CASSFIPKPPSGANVLTF. The rearrangement uses TRBV7-6 and TRBJ2-6; D not certain. Trimming cost V 3 bases and J 0 bases, with 15 bases left between them. The CDR3 is made up of 18 amino acids. Germline V lookup: CDR1 SGHVS, CDR2 FNYEAQ. Complete variable domain (other parts from reference TRBV7-6 and TRBJ2-6): GAGVSQSPRYKVTKRGQDVALRCDPISGHVSLYWYRQALGQGPEFLTYFNYEAQQDKSGLPNDRFSAERPEGSISTLTIQRTEQRDSAMYRCASSFIPKPPSGANVLTFGAGSRLTVL.

This clonotype was seen many times. This chain joins TRBV7-2 and TRBJ2-7; no clear D. The CDR3 sequence is 13 residues long. Trimming took off 1 base at V and 7 bases at J, with 11 bases between the two ends. CDR1 and CDR2 (germline): SGHTA, FQGNSA. This CDR3 reads CASSLEALLEQYV. The CDR3 nucleotides read TGTGCCAGCAGCTTAGAGGCTCTCCTGGAGCAGTACGTC.

Ten or more counts support this clonotype. The chain has TRBV6-5 and TRBJ2-3; no firm D call. V was clipped by 0 bases and J by 0 bases, with 4 bases between them. This CDR3 has 14 amino acids. Germline V gene data show CDR1 as MNHEY and CDR2 as SVGAGI. The CDR3 nucleotides are TGTGCCAGCAGTTACTCCCATAGCACAGATACGCAGTATTTT. This sequence encodes CASSYSHSTDTQYF.

This clonotype has ten or more counts. The rearrangement uses TRBV10-3 and TRBJ2-7, with 8 bases that match TRBD2. CDR1 ENHRY and CDR2 SYGVKD come from the germline V gene. The CDR3 is made up of 16 amino acids. Unmatched junction bases numbered 11, after V lost 7 bases and J lost 0 bases. CDR3 sequence (DNA): TGTGCCATCAAGCCCGGGGGGGGCAGCGGCTCCTACGAGCAGTACTTC. Translated: CAIKPGGGSGSYEQYF.

This clonotype showed up many times. The chain couples TRBV7-6 to TRBJ1-1; D call uncertain. The CDR3 extends over 13 amino acids. The V end lost 2 bases, the J end lost 10 bases, and 14 bases lay between the germline ends. CDR1 SGHVS and CDR2 FNYEAQ come from the germline V gene. The CDR3 reads CASSLTLGQRAFF. The CDR3 nucleotides are TGTGCCAGCAGCTTAACCCTCGGGCAAAGAGCTTTCTTT.

This chain uses TRBV6-5 with TRBJ1-4; D perhaps matches TRBD1 (5 bases). There are 14 residues in the CDR3. Trimming took 0 bases from V and 6 from J, leaving 8 bases between them. The germline V gene has CDR1 MNHEY and CDR2 SVGAGI. CDR3 DNA: TGTGCCAGCAGTTACTCGGCGGGGGATGAAAAACTGTTTTTT. It codes for CASSYSAGDEKLFF.

This clonotype appeared a few times. The rearrangement joins TRBV15 to TRBJ2-5; 12 nucleotides agree with TRBD1. This CDR3 is 15 amino acids long. Germline V gives CDR1 LNHNV, CDR2 YYDKDF (reference sequence). The V and J ends lost 4 bases and 7 bases, in that order; junction bases with no gene match: 7. In DNA form, the CDR3 reads TGTGCCACCAGCACCCGGGACAGGGGGCTTGGGACCCAGTACTTC. As protein: CATSTRDRGLGTQYF. Full variable domain (missing parts from reference TRBV15 and TRBJ2-5): DAMVIQNPRYQVTQFGKPVTLSCSQTLNHNVMYWYQQKSSQAPKLLFHYYDKDFNNEADTPDNFQSRRPNTSFCFLDIRSPGLGDTAMYLCATSTRDRGLGTQYFGPGTRLLVL.

This clonotype was observed at least ten times. The chain is built from TRBV12-5 and TRBJ2-7, with D possibly matching TRBD1 (6 bases). From germline, CDR1 is LGHNT and CDR2 FRNRAP. This CDR3 is built from 16 residues. The germline V and J ends were trimmed by 1 base and 0 bases, with 13 bases remaining between them. In DNA form, the CDR3 reads TGTGCTAGTGGTTTGGGGGACACTTCGAGCTCCTACGAGCAGTACTTC. Amino acids: CASGLGDTSSSYEQYF.

This clonotype showed up just a few times. The chain has TRBV7-2 and TRBJ2-3, with D maybe TRBD2 (6 bases). In germline, CDR1 is SGHTA, CDR2 FQGNSA. The CDR3 is 17 residues long. The germline V and J ends were trimmed by 2 bases and 0 bases, with 15 bases remaining between them. This CDR3 is CASSLPVAVKSTDTQYF. In DNA, the CDR3 is TGTGCCAGCAGCTTACCGGTAGCGGTTAAAAGCACAGATACGCAGTATTTT.

The chain joins TRBV29-1 to TRBJ1-2; unclear D gene. Germline V gives CDR1 SQVTM, CDR2 ANQGSEA. V was cut by 3 bases and J by 4 bases, with 12 bases left in between. The CDR3 contains 13 residues. CDR3 region: CSVDPLHTYGYTF. CDR3 in DNA: TGCAGCGTTGATCCTCTGCACACCTATGGCTACACCTTC.

The gene calls are TRBV6-4 and TRBJ2-1; D tentatively reads TRBD1 or TRBD2 (6 bases each). With 4 bases removed from V and 4 bases from J, the gap between germline ends came to 11 bases. The CDR3 runs to 14 residues. CDR1 MRHNA and CDR2 SNTAGT come from the germline V gene. CDR3 coding DNA: TGTGCCAGCAGTGTTGAGGGGGGATACAATGAGCAGTTCTTC. Residues: CASSVEGGYNEQFF.

This clonotype was detected only a few times. The genes are TRBV29-1 and TRBJ1-5; D possibly corresponds to TRBD1 (5 bases). Trimming left V 4 bases short and J 6 bases short, with 13 bases between. Germline values: CDR1 SQVTM, CDR2 ANQGSEA. The CDR3 is made up of 13 amino acids. The CDR3 is CSVVGARGQPQHF. The CDR3 DNA follows: TGCAGCGTTGTAGGGGCGCGAGGTCAGCCCCAGCATTTT.

This chain links TRBV12-3 or TRBV12-4 with TRBJ2-5, with no clear D. The CDR3 loop spans 11 amino acids. Trimming removed 6 bases at V and 10 bases at J, with 12 bases between. CDR3: CASSNSQFQYF. The CDR3 DNA reads TGTGCCAGCAGCAATTCCCAATTCCAGTACTTC.

This clonotype was seen a few times. The V gene is TRBV28, the J gene TRBJ2-5; 9 positions match TRBD1. Germline-derived CDR1 and CDR2 are MDHEN and SYDVKM. With V trimmed by 4 bases and J by 2 bases, 11 bases remained unmatched. There are 17 residues in the CDR3. The CDR3 region has the DNA TGTGCCAGCAGTTCCGACCGGACAGGGGCCACTCAAGAGACCCAGTACTTC. Its protein product is CASSSDRTGATQETQYF.

The chain carries TRBV7-9 and TRBJ1-1, with no clear D. The germline V and J ends were trimmed by 7 bases and 6 bases, with 15 bases remaining between them. The CDR3 has 13 amino acids. Germline V gene lookup returns CDR1 SEHNR and CDR2 FQNEAQ (reference sequence). As DNA, the CDR3 is TGTGCCAGCATACCAGAAGGGCTCTCTGAAGCTTTCTTT. Translated: CASIPEGLSEAFF.

On this clonotype itself: Possible read error: a much larger clone is one base away. The chain has TRBV7-6 and TRBJ2-7; TRBD1 aligns across 8 bases. The CDR3 runs to 14 residues. Germline assignment: CDR1 SGHVS and CDR2 FNYEAQ. The CDR3 DNA follows: TGTGACAGCACCCGGGACAGGCGCTCCTACGAGCAGTACTTC. Its translation: CDSTRDRRSYEQYF. Variable domain in full (rest from reference TRBV7-6 and TRBJ2-7): GAGVSQSPRYKVTKRGQDVALRCDPISGHVSLYWYRQALGQGPEFLTYFNYEAQQDKSGLPNDRFSAERPEGSISTLTIQRTEQRDSAMYRCDSTRDRRSYEQYFGPGTRLTVT.

V gene TRBV6-2 or TRBV6-3 combines with J gene TRBJ2-3; D is possibly TRBD1 (5 bases). Germline CDR1 MNHEY, CDR2 SVGEGT. The ends were cut back, 2 bases at V and 2 bases at J, with 11 bases in the middle. The CDR3 covers 15 residues. As DNA, the CDR3 is TGTGCCAGCAGTTACAACAGGAACCTCACAGATACGCAGTATTTT. It specifies CASSYNRNLTDTQYF.

Notes on this clonotype: A much larger clone differs from this one at a single base, so this may be a read error. The chain joins TRBV6-1 to TRBJ2-2, with TRBD2 as a possible D gene (6 bases). This CDR3 is 12 amino acids long. Deletions cut 11 bases from V and 9 bases from J, with 16 bases between. Germline assignment: CDR1 MNHNS and CDR2 SASEGT. As DNA, the CDR3 is TGTGCCGGGACTCGGAATACCAGGGAGCTGTTTTTT. It codes for CAGTRNTRELFF.